This T cell receptor (beta chain) was captured by sequencing in a study of cytotoxic CD8 clonotypes in ibrutinib-treated CLL. Overall study context: Investigators collected response samples after a median roughly 13 months of treatment, range 6 to 36.

Germline loops: CDR1 SGHDT, CDR2 YYEEEE. V lost 0 bases and J lost 6, with 12 bases in between. This CDR3 is 14 amino acids long. The table came from immunoSEQ multiplex PCR; TCRdb's copy has only in-frame clones and leaves some out. The sample includes roughly 54,000 clones, 57% seen only once; the top ten take approximately 27%. The origin of this receptor is a human donor with chronic lymphocytic leukemia. J is TRBJ1-2 and V is TRBV5-6, with TRBD1 as a possible D gene (6 bases). Sequencing was performed on PBMCs, taken after 24 months of ibrutinib treatment. CDR3: CASSLGREGDGYTF. As DNA, the CDR3 is TGTGCCAGCAGCTTGGGCAGGGAGGGGGATGGCTACACCTTC. Variable domain in full (rest from reference TRBV5-6 and TRBJ1-2): DAGVTQSPTHLIKTRGQQVTLRCSPKSGHDTVSWYQQALGQGPQFIFQYYEEEERQRGNFPDRFSGHQFPNYSSELNVNALLLGDSALYLCASSLGREGDGYTFGSGTRLTVV.